This entry describes one T cell receptor (beta chain). The length of the CDR3 is 14 residues. CDR1 is SGHKS and CDR2 is YYEKEE in the germline V gene (reference sequence). V trimming: 4 bases; J trimming: 4 bases; junction bases outside the gene matches: 6. This sample was taken from a study of cytomegalovirus exposure and HLA in healthy donors. PCR amplification relied on 60 Vbeta primers (plus 13 Jbeta primers). Profiled with immunoSEQ multiplex PCR; TCRdb holds only in-frame clones, not every one. The sample includes approximately 160,000 clones, over 70% of them seen just once. Material for sequencing was PBMCs. The source of this sequence is a man aged 30-40 years in good health and CMV-seropositive. The genes are TRBV5-5 and TRBJ1-1, with 8 nucleotides matching TRBD1. The CDR3 region is CASSVQGGGTEAFF. Here the CDR3 DNA reads TGTGCCAGCAGCGTACAGGGGGGAGGCACTGAAGCTTTCTTT.